This T cell receptor beta chain derives from a study of blood T cell repertoires in COVID-19. Source study methods: Estimation of nucleated cell counts was performed using reference gene primer amplification. Sequencing was performed with immunoSEQ multiplex PCR; in TCRdb, only in-frame clones are kept and a portion is missing. That table furnishes V, J and clone size, whereas the DNA furnished D and trimming. The table has just under 65,000 clones, around 83% seen once. CDR3 length equals 13 residues. CDR1 and CDR2 from the germline V gene are MNHEY and SVGAGI. V gave up 7 bases and J gave up 1 base; unmatched junction bases: 1.

Sequencing was performed on peripheral blood. The sequence derives from a human donor in a cohort sampled during active COVID-19. The V gene is TRBV6-5, the J gene TRBJ2-3; 8 bases match TRBD1. The CDR3 here is CASTTGGTDTQYF. DNA for the CDR3: TGTGCCAGCACGACAGGGGGCACAGATACGCAGTATTTT.